This T cell receptor beta chain was retrieved from a study of T-cell reconstitution after alpha-beta-depleted transplantation in children. In this sample, this clonotype turned up many times. Unique molecular identifiers were incorporated when the TCRbeta library was constructed. Each CDR3 protein gets one entry after TCRdb re-called the PCR reads with MiXCR. This sample has 190,000 or so distinct CDR3 sequences, with roughly 6.8% found just once. This CDR3 has 13 residues. The germline V and J ends were trimmed by 1 base and 1 base, with 3 bases remaining between them. In germline, CDR1 is MGHRA, CDR2 YSYEKL.

The rearrangement joins TRBV4-1 to TRBJ2-3, with no clear D. This sequence originates from a human donor who donated a stem cell graft to a child with Wiskott-Aldrich syndrome. The sample in question was PBMCs from the stem cell graft donor, obtained from the stem cell graft. The CDR3 DNA reads as TGCGCCAGCAGCCAAGCTGGCACAGATACGCAGTATTTT. Protein product: CASSQAGTDTQYF.